This T cell receptor (beta chain) is drawn from a study of blood T cell repertoires in COVID-19. The overall study: The United States, Italy and Spain provided the acute and convalescent COVID-19 samples. The analysed material was cDNA or gDNA that came from T cells, B-cell-depleted T cells, or PBMCs.

Seattle participants joined during active infection and were tracked over time. Germline CDR1 reads SEHNR; CDR2 reads FQNEAQ (reference sequence). Trimming took 5 bases from V and 6 from J; bases not matched to a gene: 6. There are 13 residues in the CDR3. The authors' processing: Amplification of reference gene primers was used by the study to estimate nucleated cell counts. Measured with immunoSEQ multiplex PCR; TCRdb has only the in-frame clones, and not every one. V and J calls and clone size come straight from that table; D and trimming were deduced from the DNA. The sample holds about 480,000 clones, about 89% seen once.

The receptor's source is a woman aged 45-65 years with COVID-19, enrolled during active disease. The chain is built from TRBV7-9 and TRBJ1-1; 7 bases agree with TRBD1. Source material: peripheral blood. CDR3: CASSPSGTAEAFF. The CDR3 DNA is TGTGCCAGCAGCCCCTCCGGGACAGCTGAAGCTTTCTTT.